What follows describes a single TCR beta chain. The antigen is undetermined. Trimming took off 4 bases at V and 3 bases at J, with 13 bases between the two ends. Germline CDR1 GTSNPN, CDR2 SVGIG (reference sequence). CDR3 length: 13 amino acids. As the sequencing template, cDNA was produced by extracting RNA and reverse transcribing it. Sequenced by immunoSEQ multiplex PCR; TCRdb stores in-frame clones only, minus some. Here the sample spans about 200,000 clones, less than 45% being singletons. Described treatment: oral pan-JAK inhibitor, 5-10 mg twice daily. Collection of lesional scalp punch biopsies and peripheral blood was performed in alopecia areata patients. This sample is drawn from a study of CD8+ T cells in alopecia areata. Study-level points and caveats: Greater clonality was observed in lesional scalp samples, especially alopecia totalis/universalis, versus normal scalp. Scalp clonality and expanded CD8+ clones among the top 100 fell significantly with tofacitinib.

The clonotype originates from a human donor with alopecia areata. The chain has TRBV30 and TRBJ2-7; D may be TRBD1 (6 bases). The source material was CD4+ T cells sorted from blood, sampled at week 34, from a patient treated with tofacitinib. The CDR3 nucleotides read TGTGCCTGGAAAACAGGGTTAGACTACGAGCAGTACTTC. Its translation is CAWKTGLDYEQYF.